Below, 21 T cell receptor beta chains from the same sample are listed, as sequenced in a study of blood T cells in healthy people across ages. The use of a sample-barcoded 5' primer and a J-beta primer mix characterized a second PCR of 7 to 11 cycles. MiXCR was run by TCRdb on the 5' RACE reads, yielding one entry per CDR3 protein. Altogether around 850,000 distinct CDR3 sequences are present, about 34% being singletons, with the ten largest covering under 15%. Sequenced material: blood. These receptor sequences come from a man aged 18 to 29 in good health.

The sample holds many counts of this clonotype. The chain is built from TRBV10-3 and TRBJ2-6, with D perhaps TRBD2 (6 bases). Between the trimmed V and J ends, which lost 11 bases and 0 bases, there was a span of 8 bases. The V gene's germline CDR1 is ENHRY and CDR2 SYGVKD. The CDR3 loop spans 13 amino acids. The CDR3 here is CASGSSGANVLTF. The DNA for the CDR3 is TGTGCCTCCGGGAGCTCTGGGGCCAACGTCCTGACTTTC.

This clonotype was recorded many times. This chain uses TRBV12-3 or TRBV12-4 with TRBJ2-3, with D perhaps matching TRBD1 (8 bases). This CDR3 spans 15 amino acids. V dropped 6 bases and J dropped 1 base, with 14 bases sitting between them. CDR3 DNA sequence: TGTGCCAGCAGCTACAGGGGGGGAGGCACAGATACGCAGTATTTT. It codes for CASSYRGGGTDTQYF.

This clonotype has ten or more counts. The rearrangement joins TRBV7-2 to TRBJ1-1; maybe TRBD1 (5 bases). V was cut by 4 bases and J by 11 bases, with 17 bases left in between. The CDR3 consists of 13 residues. CDR1 is SGHTA, CDR2 FQGNSA, per germline. The CDR3 reads CASSWTGTRGAFF. In nucleotides, the CDR3 is TGTGCCAGCAGCTGGACCGGGACTCGAGGGGCTTTCTTT.

J is TRBJ1-5 and V is TRBV6-2 or TRBV6-3; no definite D call. CDR1 MNHEY and CDR2 SVGEGT come from the germline V gene. V lost 4 bases and J lost 5, with 12 bases in between. The length of the CDR3 is 14 residues. The CDR3 DNA reads TGTGCCAGCAGTTTTCGGATTCGGGATCAGCCCCAGCATTTT. It encodes CASSFRIRDQPQHF.

This clonotype has more than one count but fewer than ten. J is TRBJ1-5 and V is TRBV20-1, with D possibly matching TRBD1 (5 bases). With 0 bases removed from V and 3 bases from J, the gap between germline ends came to 12 bases. The CDR3 is 15 residues long. Per the germline V gene, CDR1 is DFQATT and CDR2 is SNEGSKA (reference sequence). CDR3 coding DNA: TGCAGTGCTAGAGATGGGGGACTTTCCAATCAGCCCCAGCATTTT. Protein product: CSARDGGLSNQPQHF.

This clonotype was seen many times. This chain joins TRBV7-2 and TRBJ2-1; 7 bases align to TRBD2. The germline V gene encodes CDR1 SGHTA and CDR2 FQGNSA. Trimming removed 5 bases from V and 8 bases from J; junction bases left unmatched: 3. CDR3 length equals 12 residues. The CDR3 DNA is TGTGCCAGCAGCCGCGGGGGTGATGAGCAGTTCTTC. It codes for CASSRGGDEQFF. Full variable domain (missing parts from reference TRBV7-2 and TRBJ2-1): GAGVSQSPSNKVTEKGKDVELRCDPISGHTALYWYRQSLGQGLEFLIYFQGNSAPDKSGLPSDRFSAERTGGSVSTLTIQRTQQEDSAVYLCASSRGGDEQFFGPGTRLTVL.

This clonotype was recorded many times. The chain couples TRBV20-1 to TRBJ2-5; TRBD1 agrees at 7 bases. V shed 6 bases and J 3 bases; nucleotides not matched to a gene: 16. This CDR3 is 16 amino acids long. The germline gives CDR1 DFQATT, CDR2 SNEGSKA (reference sequence). The DNA for the CDR3 is TGCAGTGCCAAACCCCGGGACAGAGGAAAAAAAGAGACCCAGTACTTC. Its protein product is CSAKPRDRGKKETQYF.

CDR3 amino acids: CAGTSLTNYGYTF. DNA of the CDR3: TGTGCCGGCACCTCTTTAACTAACTATGGCTACACCTTC. The chain is built from TRBV6-5 and TRBJ1-2; D gene unclear. Germline CDR1 is MNHEY and CDR2 is SVGAGI. This CDR3 contains 13 residues. Trimming pared 11 bases from V and 0 bases from J, leaving 13 bases between.

This clonotype was observed a handful of times. V is TRBV6-1 and J is TRBJ1-5, with no clear D. The germline V and J ends were trimmed by 2 bases and 3 bases, with 11 bases remaining between them. Germline V gene sequence: CDR1 MNHNS, CDR2 SASEGT. This CDR3 has 15 amino acids. This CDR3 reads CASSESVGNNQPQHF. DNA of the CDR3: TGTGCCAGCAGTGAATCTGTGGGTAACAATCAGCCCCAGCATTTT.

This clonotype has just a few counts. V gene TRBV4-3 combines with J gene TRBJ1-5; maybe TRBD1 (5 bases). Trimming took off 0 bases at V and 5 bases at J, with 11 bases between the two ends. Per the germline V gene, CDR1 is LGHNA and CDR2 is YSLEER. There are 15 residues in the CDR3. This CDR3 is CASSQDAGGDQPQHF. As DNA, the CDR3 is TGCGCCAGCAGCCAAGATGCGGGAGGGGATCAGCCCCAGCATTTT.

This clonotype was counted a few times. V and J are TRBV7-2 and TRBJ1-2, with D possibly being TRBD1 (5 bases). Trimming left V 1 base short and J 4 bases short, with 16 bases between. Germline CDR1 SGHTA, CDR2 FQGNSA. CDR3 length: 16 residues. The CDR3 reads CASSLDVTTAIYGYTF. In DNA, the CDR3 is TGTGCCAGCAGCTTAGACGTTACGACAGCTATCTATGGCTACACCTTC. The whole variable domain, remainder taken from reference TRBV7-2 and TRBJ1-2, is GAGVSQSPSNKVTEKGKDVELRCDPISGHTALYWYRQSLGQGLEFLIYFQGNSAPDKSGLPSDRFSAERTGGSVSTLTIQRTQQEDSAVYLCASSLDVTTAIYGYTFGSGTRLTVV.

V is TRBV3-1 and J is TRBJ2-4, with D perhaps matching TRBD2 (5 bases). In germline, CDR1 is LGHDT, CDR2 YNNKEL (reference sequence). This CDR3 is 14 amino acids long. The germline V and J ends were trimmed by 1 base and 3 bases, with 7 bases remaining between them. The CDR3 region has the DNA TGTGCCAGCAGCCAAGCCAGCGGCAAAAACATTCAGTACTTC. This sequence encodes CASSQASGKNIQYF.

In its sample, this clonotype was seen a few times. The genes are TRBV20-1 and TRBJ2-1; TRBD2 might be the D (6 bases). The V and J ends lost 5 bases and 1 base respectively, with 12 bases between them. This CDR3 is built from 14 residues. Germline assignment: CDR1 DFQATT and CDR2 SNEGSKA (reference sequence). The CDR3 DNA follows: TGCAGTGCTGAACTAGCTTCATCCTACAATGAGCAGTTCTTC. This codes for CSAELASSYNEQFF.

This chain connects TRBV29-1 to TRBJ2-3, with a weak D call TRBD1 (6 bases). The CDR3 length is 13 residues. V was cut by 0 bases and J by 9 bases, with 13 bases left in between. Germline CDR1 reads SQVTM; CDR2 reads ANQGSEA. The CDR3 spells CSVEDQRQGTQYF. CDR3 bases: TGCAGCGTTGAAGACCAGCGGCAGGGGACGCAGTATTTT.

This clonotype showed up just a few times. The V gene is TRBV5-6, the J gene TRBJ1-5, with TRBD1 as a possible D gene (5 bases). The CDR3 has 17 residues. CDR1 SGHDT and CDR2 YYEEEE come from the germline V gene. Between the trimmed V and J ends, which lost 1 base and 6 bases, there was a span of 20 bases. This chain's CDR3 is CASSLMYTGLGSQPQHF. CDR3 nucleotides: TGTGCCAGCAGCTTGATGTACACAGGCTTAGGGTCTCAGCCCCAGCATTTT. Drawing the rest from reference TRBV5-6 and TRBJ1-5, the complete variable domain is DAGVTQSPTHLIKTRGQQVTLRCSPKSGHDTVSWYQQALGQGPQFIFQYYEEEERQRGNFPDRFSGHQFPNYSSELNVNALLLGDSALYLCASSLMYTGLGSQPQHFGDGTRLSIL.

This clonotype was counted between two and nine times. V is TRBV20-1 and J is TRBJ2-4; D unresolved. V was trimmed by 4 bases and J by 0 bases, leaving 7 bases between them. CDR3 size: 13 residues. CDR1 and CDR2 from the germline V gene are DFQATT and SNEGSKA (reference sequence). The CDR3 DNA sequence: TGCAGTGCTAACGGAGTAGCCAAAAACATTCAGTACTTC. Amino acids: CSANGVAKNIQYF.

This clonotype was counted only a few times. This chain joins TRBV10-3 and TRBJ1-1; D remains unclear. V was cut by 0 bases and J by 5 bases, with 10 bases left in between. This CDR3 region has 14 residues. Germline CDR1 ENHRY, CDR2 SYGVKD. In DNA form, the CDR3 reads TGTGCCATCAGTGAGTCGTGGGGAAGTACTGAAGCTTTCTTT. Protein sequence: CAISESWGSTEAFF.

The chain recombines TRBV7-2 with TRBJ2-2; 11 positions match TRBD2. The V gene's germline CDR1 is SGHTA and CDR2 FQGNSA. The CDR3 sequence is 16 residues long. J was trimmed by 1 base and V by 7 bases; bases with no gene match: 5. In DNA form, the CDR3 reads TGTGCCAGCATCAAGACTAGCGGGGTGAACACCGGGGAGCTGTTTTTT. Translation: CASIKTSGVNTGELFF. The full variable domain, with the rest looked up from reference TRBV7-2 and TRBJ2-2, is GAGVSQSPSNKVTEKGKDVELRCDPISGHTALYWYRQSLGQGLEFLIYFQGNSAPDKSGLPSDRFSAERTGGSVSTLTIQRTQQEDSAVYLCASIKTSGVNTGELFFGEGSRLTVL.

This clonotype was seen a few times. V usage is TRBV7-9 and J usage is TRBJ1-2; 7 nucleotides agree with TRBD1. The germline gives CDR1 SEHNR, CDR2 FQNEAQ (reference sequence). V was pared by 6 bases and J by 8 bases, with 9 bases of the junction left unmatched. The CDR3 is made up of 13 amino acids. DNA for the CDR3: TGTGCCAGCAGTTGGGGACAGACGGACGGCTACACCTTC. Translating it yields CASSWGQTDGYTF.

The V gene is TRBV4-1, the J gene TRBJ2-5; 11 positions match TRBD2. V dropped 3 bases and J dropped 5; count of bases not matched to a gene: 14. The germline gives CDR1 MGHRA, CDR2 YSYEKL. This CDR3 has 18 residues. The CDR3 sequence: CASSHLPKTSGTGETQYF. The DNA of the CDR3 is TGCGCCAGCAGCCACCTTCCTAAGACTAGCGGGACAGGGGAGACCCAGTACTTC.

Note on this clonotype: The junction differs from germline at one of its ends, possibly a read error. The V call is TRBV25-1, the J call TRBJ2-2; TRBD1 agrees at 8 bases. The CDR3 covers 15 residues. CDR1 is MGHDK and CDR2 is SYGVNS in the germline V gene. CDR3 residues: CATSPGTGRTGELFF. In DNA, the CDR3 is TGTGCCACCAGTCCCGGGACAGGAAGGACCGGGGAGCTGTTTTTT.